Below, one T cell receptor beta chain is given with its context. Because it lacks the conserved phenylalanine or tryptophan at the end, this CDR3 is likely a read error. The PCR had 60 Vbeta and 13 Jbeta primers. Sequencing used immunoSEQ multiplex PCR; TCRdb keeps in-frame clones, though not all of them. The sample includes approximately 52,000 clones. Healthy bone marrow donors made up the cohort. This sample is drawn from a study of cytomegalovirus exposure and HLA in healthy donors. The CDR3 runs to 12 residues. V dropped 5 bases and J dropped 2 bases, with 7 bases sitting between them. Per germline, CDR1 GTSNPN and CDR2 SVGIG (reference sequence).

This chain connects TRBV30 to TRBJ1-3; D not certain. Material for sequencing was PBMCs. The TCR comes from a man aged 50 to 60 in good health and CMV-seropositive. The CDR3 loop reads CAWDQTGNTIYS. The CDR3 nucleotides read TGTGCCTGGGACCAGACTGGAAACACCATATATTCT.